This T cell receptor beta chain was observed in a study of pediatric ulcerative colitis. Sequencing was at survey level. Each sample received Survey-level depth of up to 500,000 reads. This table comes from immunoSEQ multiplex PCR, and its TCRdb copy is limited to in-frame clones, with some not included. The sample holds approximately 32,000 clones, 82% seen once. The CDR3 runs 14 residues. V shed 6 bases and J 11 bases; nucleotides not matched to a gene: 9. The germline V gene encodes CDR1 MNHEY and CDR2 SMNVEV (reference sequence). This clone was counted a few times. Its antigen is as yet unknown. Study outcomes and limitations: Compared with controls, ulcerative colitis showed greater blood-rectum clone sharing.

The gene calls are TRBV27 and TRBJ1-6; 8 positions agree with TRBD1. What was sequenced was blood. The TCR comes from a boy between 10 and 17 years old with severe ulcerative colitis. The CDR3 spells CASRDRQGRAPLHF. The CDR3 DNA sequence: TGTGCCAGCAGGGATAGACAGGGGAGGGCACCCCTCCACTTT.